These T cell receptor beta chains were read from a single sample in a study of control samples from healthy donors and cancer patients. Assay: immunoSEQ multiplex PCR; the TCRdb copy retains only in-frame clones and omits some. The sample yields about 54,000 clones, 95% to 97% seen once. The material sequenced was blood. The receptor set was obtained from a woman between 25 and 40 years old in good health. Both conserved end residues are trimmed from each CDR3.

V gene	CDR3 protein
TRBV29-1	SVELSRGSLSSYNEQF
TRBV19	ASGSRSGYNEQF
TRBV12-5	ASEPGARSGGTEAF
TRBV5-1	ASSFEAPTDTQY
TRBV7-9	ASSPWDRNSYEQY
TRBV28	ASSLTGDAQQPQH
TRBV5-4	ASSFPAESTDTQY
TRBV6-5	ASRPPGQGPYEQY
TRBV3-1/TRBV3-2	ASRDTSSGNTIY
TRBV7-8	ASSLGSGRPQPYEQY
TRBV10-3	AISESRDRGSYEQY
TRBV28	ASSFRDGLEAF
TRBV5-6	ASSLYGGQPQH
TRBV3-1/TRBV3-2	ASSQDARSEAF
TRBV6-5	ASRGTADQPQH
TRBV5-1	ASSLVSGSDTQY
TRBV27	ASSQGEGVYEQY
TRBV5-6	ASSPGWATDTQY
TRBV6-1	ASSEGEGFNYGYT
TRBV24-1	ATRALSGELF
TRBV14	ASSQDLASGTNPSYNEQF
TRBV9	ASSVEVDYSGNTIY
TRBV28	ASSLARADTQY
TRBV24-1	ATSFSIKGQVGAADTQY
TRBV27	ASIPTSISSYNEQF
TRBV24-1	ATSDSGGGDTQY
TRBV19	ASSIGGNTEAF
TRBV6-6	ASSRQGVGEQY
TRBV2	ASKPGSGNTIY